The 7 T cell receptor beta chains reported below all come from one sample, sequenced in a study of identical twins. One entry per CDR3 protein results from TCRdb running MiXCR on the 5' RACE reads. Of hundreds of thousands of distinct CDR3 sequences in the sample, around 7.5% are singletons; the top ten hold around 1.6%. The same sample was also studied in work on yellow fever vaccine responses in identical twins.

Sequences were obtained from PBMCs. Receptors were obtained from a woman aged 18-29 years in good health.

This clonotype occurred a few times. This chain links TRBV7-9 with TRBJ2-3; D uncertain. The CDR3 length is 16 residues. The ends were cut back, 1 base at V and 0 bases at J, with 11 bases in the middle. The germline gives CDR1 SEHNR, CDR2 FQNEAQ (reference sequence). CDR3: CASSLEVLASTDTQYF. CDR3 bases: TGTGCCAGCAGCTTAGAAGTTTTAGCTAGCACAGATACGCAGTATTTT.

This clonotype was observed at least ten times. CDR3 nucleotide sequence: TGTGCCAGCAGGTTGACAGGATTCTATGGCTACACCTTC. As protein: CASRLTGFYGYTF. The rearrangement links TRBV28 to TRBJ1-2; weak D call: TRBD1 (6 bases). Germline V lookup: CDR1 MDHEN, CDR2 SYDVKM. V was clipped by 6 bases and J by 4 bases, with 12 bases between them. The CDR3 runs to 13 residues.

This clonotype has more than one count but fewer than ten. Written as DNA, the CDR3 is TGTGCCAGCTCACCACGGGAAACTAGTCTTGGAGGACACAATGAGCAGTTCTTC. Protein product: CASSPRETSLGGHNEQFF. The rearrangement links TRBV18 to TRBJ2-1, with D perhaps matching TRBD2 (5 bases). Germline V gene sequence: CDR1 KGHSH, CDR2 LQKENI. CDR3 length: 18 residues. V was cut by 1 base and J by 5 bases, with 21 bases left in between.

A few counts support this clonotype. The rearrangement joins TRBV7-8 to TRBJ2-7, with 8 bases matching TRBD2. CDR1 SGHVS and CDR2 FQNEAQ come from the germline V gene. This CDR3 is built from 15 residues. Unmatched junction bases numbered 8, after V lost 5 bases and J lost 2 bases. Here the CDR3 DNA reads TGTGCCAGCAGCCCATGGACTAGCAGCGCCTACGAGCAGTACTTC. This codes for CASSPWTSSAYEQYF.

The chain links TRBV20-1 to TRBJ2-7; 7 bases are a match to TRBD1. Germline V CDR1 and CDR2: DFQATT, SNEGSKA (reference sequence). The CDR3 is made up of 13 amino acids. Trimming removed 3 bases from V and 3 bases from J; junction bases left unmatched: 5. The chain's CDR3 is CSASPGGYYEQYF. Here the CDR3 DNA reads TGCAGTGCTAGCCCAGGGGGTTACTACGAGCAGTACTTC.

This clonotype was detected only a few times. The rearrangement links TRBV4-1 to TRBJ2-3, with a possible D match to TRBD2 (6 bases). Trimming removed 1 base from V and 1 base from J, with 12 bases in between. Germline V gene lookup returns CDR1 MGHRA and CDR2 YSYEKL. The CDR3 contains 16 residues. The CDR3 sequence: CASSQGWGVRTDTQYF. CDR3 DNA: TGCGCCAGCAGCCAAGGTTGGGGGGTCCGCACAGATACGCAGTATTTT.

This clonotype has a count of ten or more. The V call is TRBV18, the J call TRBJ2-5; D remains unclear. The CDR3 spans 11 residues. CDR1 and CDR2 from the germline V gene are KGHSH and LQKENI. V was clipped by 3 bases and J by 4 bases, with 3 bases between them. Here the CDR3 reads CASSPAETQYF. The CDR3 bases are TGTGCCAGCTCACCGGCAGAGACCCAGTACTTC.